Each of the 18 T cell receptor beta chains below was sequenced from the same sample in a study of T cells in Graves' hyperthyroidism and ophthalmopathy. TCR beta CDR3 regions were amplified from RNA transcripts. Using the HTBI primer set, a first-round RT-PCR was run on the TCR CDR3. TCRdb itself ran the multiplex PCR reads through MiXCR, one entry per CDR3 protein. The table lists roughly 500,000 distinct CDR3 sequences, roughly 15% of them singletons, with roughly 29% in the top ten. Sequenced sample: blood. The receptors derive from a woman younger than 45 with Graves' ophthalmopathy.

The V gene is TRBV29-1, the J gene TRBJ2-2, with TRBD2 as a possible D gene (6 bases). The CDR3 contains 15 residues. CDR1 and CDR2 from the germline V gene are SQVTM and ANQGSEA. V was cut by 6 bases and J by 2 bases, with 16 bases left in between. The CDR3 bases are TGCAGCGTCCGGGACTCGGGAATAAACACCGGGGAGCTGTTTTTT. It is translated as CSVRDSGINTGELFF.

This clonotype has ten or more counts. This chain connects TRBV19 to TRBJ1-1; a possible D gene is TRBD1 (5 bases). With 3 bases removed from V and 0 bases from J, the gap between germline ends came to 20 bases. From germline, CDR1 is LNHDA and CDR2 SQIVND (reference sequence). The CDR3 runs 18 residues. The CDR3 sequence: CASSIPIQGQGMNTEAFF. CDR3 nucleotide sequence: TGTGCCAGTAGTATCCCTATCCAGGGCCAAGGGATGAACACTGAAGCTTTCTTT.

This clonotype has at least ten counts. The rearrangement uses TRBV7-9 and TRBJ2-6, with D tentatively TRBD1 or TRBD2 (5 bases each). The CDR3 length is 17 residues. V shed 8 bases and J shed 4 bases, with 21 bases lying between them. CDR1 and CDR2 (germline): SEHNR, FQNEAQ (reference sequence). The CDR3 DNA sequence: TGTGCCAGCCCCTCTCACGGGGCCATCACCGGGGCCAACGTCCTGACTTTC. The encoded protein is CASPSHGAITGANVLTF.

Many counts were recorded for this clonotype. The chain couples TRBV5-8 to TRBJ2-1, with D possibly being TRBD1 or TRBD2 (5 bases each). V dropped 4 bases and J dropped 1 base, with 15 bases sitting between them. Germline CDR1 SGHTS, CDR2 YDEGEE. This CDR3 has 16 residues. CDR3 in amino acids: CASSNVRDASYNEQFF. The CDR3 bases are TGTGCCAGCAGCAATGTCCGGGACGCTTCCTACAATGAGCAGTTCTTC.

A few counts support this clonotype. The chain combines TRBV7-8 with TRBJ2-7; the match to TRBD2 covers 13 bases. Trimming removed 5 bases from V and 2 bases from J; junction bases left unmatched: 9. In germline, CDR1 is SGHVS, CDR2 FQNEAQ. This CDR3 is 17 amino acids long. The CDR3 sequence is CASSPRTSGRVPYEQYF. In DNA form, the CDR3 reads TGTGCCAGCAGCCCAAGGACTAGCGGGAGAGTACCCTACGAGCAGTACTTC.

The chain combines TRBV7-9 with TRBJ1-6; D may be TRBD1 (5 bases). CDR1 is SEHNR, CDR2 FQNEAQ, per germline (reference sequence). Deletions cut 1 base from V and 5 bases from J, with 9 bases between. CDR3 length: 15 residues. The CDR3 reads CASSLDGAHNSPLHF. CDR3 DNA: TGTGCCAGCAGCTTAGACGGGGCTCATAATTCACCCCTCCACTTT.

As concerns this clonotype: A much bigger clone sits one base away, suggesting this may be a read error. The CDR3 here is CASVASHQPQHF. The CDR3 nucleotides read TGTGCCAGCGTTGCAAGTCATCAGCCCCAGCATTTT. The J gene is TRBJ1-5, the V gene TRBV27; D is unresolved. There are 12 residues in the CDR3. Germline CDR1 MNHEY, CDR2 SMNVEV (reference sequence). V dropped 8 bases and J dropped 5 bases, with 10 bases sitting between them.

This clonotype was seen many times. The rearrangement links TRBV29-1 to TRBJ2-7; possible D gene TRBD2, 5 bases. V was trimmed by 7 bases and J by 2 bases, leaving 18 bases between them. The CDR3 is made up of 14 amino acids. Germline V gene sequence: CDR1 SQVTM, CDR2 ANQGSEA. For the CDR3, the DNA is TGCAGCGCCCGGGGTGAGCGGAGACCCTACGAGCAGTACTTC. Translating gives CSARGERRPYEQYF.

This clonotype was observed a handful of times. The chain uses TRBV7-8 and TRBJ1-5, with TRBD1 matching over 7 bases. V was clipped by 3 bases and J by 4 bases; unmatched bases: 3. The germline gives CDR1 SGHVS, CDR2 FQNEAQ. The CDR3 is 14 amino acids. This chain's CDR3 is CASSLGQLNQPQHF. The DNA of the CDR3 is TGTGCCAGCAGCTTGGGACAGCTGAATCAGCCCCAGCATTTT.

The gene calls are TRBV6-1 and TRBJ2-1, with 16 positions matching TRBD2. Germline CDR1 and CDR2: MNHNS and SASEGT. The trim removed 6 bases at V and 3 bases at J, leaving 14 bases unmatched. This CDR3 comprises 20 residues. Here the CDR3 reads CASSNMGLAGGGGFYNEQFF. CDR3 nucleotides: TGTGCCAGCAGCAACATGGGACTAGCGGGAGGGGGGGGTTTCTACAATGAGCAGTTCTTC.

Remarks on this clonotype: A much larger clonotype is one base distant, so this may be a read error. V is TRBV6-5 and J is TRBJ2-2; perhaps TRBD2 as D (5 bases). CDR1 is MNHEY and CDR2 is SVGAGI in the germline V gene. This CDR3 is built from 15 residues. The CDR3 coding sequence is TGTGCCAGCAGTTACAAAGCGGTTAACACCGGGGAGCCGTTTTTT. This gives the protein CASSYKAVNTGEPFF.

The chain has TRBV6-4 and TRBJ2-7, with 8 positions matching TRBD1. The CDR3 loop spans 14 amino acids. Germline loops: CDR1 MRHNA, CDR2 SNTAGT. V was pared by 2 bases and J by 4 bases, with 4 bases of the junction left unmatched. CDR3 nucleotide sequence: TGTGCCAGCAGTGACCCGGGACAGGAGTACGAGCAGTACTTC. This gives the protein CASSDPGQEYEQYF.

This clonotype was detected ten times or more. CDR3 nucleotide sequence: TGTGCCAGCAGCCAGCGGGGTAGGGGAGGCTACACCTTC. It translates to CASSQRGRGGYTF. This chain uses TRBV3-1 with TRBJ1-2; D perhaps matches TRBD1 (5 bases). V was clipped by 3 bases and J by 8 bases, with 13 bases between them. The CDR3 extends over 13 amino acids. CDR1 and CDR2 (germline): LGHDT, YNNKEL (reference sequence). Full variable domain (missing parts from reference TRBV3-1 and TRBJ1-2): DTAVSQTPKYLVTQMGNDKSIKCEQNLGHDTMYWYKQDSKKFLKIMFSYNNKELIINETVPNRFSPKSPDKAHLNLHINSLELGDSAVYFCASSQRGRGGYTFGSGTRLTVV.

This clonotype was counted many times. The chain recombines TRBV7-9 with TRBJ2-4; unclear D gene. Trimming took off 0 bases at V and 5 bases at J, with 8 bases between the two ends. This CDR3 has 14 residues. Germline V CDR1 and CDR2: SEHNR, FQNEAQ (reference sequence). This CDR3 is CASSLASRENIQYF. The DNA of the CDR3 is TGTGCCAGCAGCTTAGCGAGTAGGGAAAACATTCAGTACTTC.

V and J are TRBV4-1 and TRBJ1-5; 10 bases map to TRBD1. The CDR3 spans 16 residues. From germline, CDR1 is MGHRA and CDR2 YSYEKL. J gave up 7 bases and V 0 bases, and 6 bases lay outside the gene matches. In DNA form, the CDR3 reads TGCGCCAGCAGCCAAGATCCGGGACAGGGGATGCAGCCCCAGCATTTT. This encodes CASSQDPGQGMQPQHF.

The chain recombines TRBV29-1 with TRBJ2-7; the D is unclear. CDR1 is SQVTM and CDR2 is ANQGSEA in the germline V gene. The CDR3 loop spans 13 amino acids. V lost 5 bases to trimming and J lost 3 bases, with 14 bases between them. CDR3 nucleotide sequence: TGCAGCGTTCGAAAGCCGCAGAGCTACGAGCAGTACTTC. Its translation is CSVRKPQSYEQYF.

This clonotype occurred a few times. The chain recombines TRBV28 with TRBJ1-5; 7 bases align to TRBD1. J was trimmed by 6 bases and V by 5 bases; bases with no gene match: 7. Germline lookup yields CDR1 MDHEN and CDR2 SYDVKM. CDR3 length: 14 amino acids. The CDR3 bases are TGTGCCAGCAGTATCACAGGGGACGGTCAGCCCCAGCATTTT. This sequence encodes CASSITGDGQPQHF.

CDR3 coding DNA: TGTGCCAGCAGTGAGTTGGGGACAGGGCTAGAGACCCAGTACTTC. It yields the protein CASSELGTGLETQYF. This rearrangement joins TRBV25-1 to TRBJ2-5; the match to TRBD1 covers 9 bases. V trimming: 3 bases; J trimming: 4 bases; junction bases outside the gene matches: 6. Germline CDR1 is MGHDK and CDR2 is SYGVNS. CDR3 length equals 15 residues.